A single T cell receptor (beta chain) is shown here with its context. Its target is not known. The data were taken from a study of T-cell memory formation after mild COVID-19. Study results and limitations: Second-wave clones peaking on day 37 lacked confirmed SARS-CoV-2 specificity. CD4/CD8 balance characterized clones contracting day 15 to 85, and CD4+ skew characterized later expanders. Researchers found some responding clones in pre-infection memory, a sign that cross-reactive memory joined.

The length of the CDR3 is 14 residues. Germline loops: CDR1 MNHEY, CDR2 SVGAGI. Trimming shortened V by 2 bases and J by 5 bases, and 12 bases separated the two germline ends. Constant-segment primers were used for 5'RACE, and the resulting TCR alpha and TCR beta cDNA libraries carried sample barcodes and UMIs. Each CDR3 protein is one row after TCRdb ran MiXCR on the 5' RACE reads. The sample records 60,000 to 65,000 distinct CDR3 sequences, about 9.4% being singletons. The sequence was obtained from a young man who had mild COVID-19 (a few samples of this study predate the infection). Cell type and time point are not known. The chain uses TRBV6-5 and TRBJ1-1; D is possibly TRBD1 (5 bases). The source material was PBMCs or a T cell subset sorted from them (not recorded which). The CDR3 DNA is TGTGCCAGCAGTTACGAGGGGATTTTAACTGAAGCTTTCTTT. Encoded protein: CASSYEGILTEAFF.